A single sample is the source of the 20 T cell receptor beta chains below, sequenced in a study of T cells in Graves' hyperthyroidism and ophthalmopathy. RNA transcripts provided the source from which TCR beta CDR3 regions were amplified. A set of HTBI primers served as the primers for a first-round RT-PCR of the TCR CDR3. TCRdb re-analysed the multiplex PCR reads in MiXCR, keeping a single row per CDR3 protein. Found here are 500,000 to 600,000 distinct CDR3 sequences, 46% of them singletons; the top ten hold roughly 7.7%. The specimen sequenced was peripheral blood or thyroid tissue (not recorded which). The source of these receptors is a woman between 18 and 29 years old with Graves' hyperthyroidism.

This clonotype came up many times. J is TRBJ2-2 and V is TRBV11-2, with 7 nucleotides matching TRBD1. The CDR3 is 15 residues long. From germline, CDR1 is SGHAT and CDR2 FQNNGV. V was pared by 5 bases and J by 2 bases, with 5 bases of the junction left unmatched. CDR3 amino acids: CASSHRQGNTGELFF. The CDR3 bases are TGTGCCAGCAGCCATCGACAGGGTAACACCGGGGAGCTGTTTTTT.

This clonotype was observed at least ten times. The V call is TRBV5-1, the J call TRBJ2-2, with D possibly being TRBD2 (6 bases). The V end lost 4 bases, the J end lost 1 base, and 11 bases lay between the germline ends. The CDR3 is made up of 15 amino acids. Germline V gene sequence: CDR1 SGHRS, CDR2 YFSETQ. The DNA of the CDR3 is TGCGCCAGCAGCGACCGGGAGCGGAACACCGGGGAGCTGTTTTTT. Its protein product is CASSDRERNTGELFF.

This clonotype was seen repeatedly, ten times or more. V gene TRBV11-2 combines with J gene TRBJ2-7; possibly TRBD2 for D (5 bases). The CDR3 loop spans 15 amino acids. CDR1 and CDR2 (germline): SGHAT, FQNNGV. The V end was cut by 2 bases, the J end by 0 bases, with 11 bases between. CDR3 bases: TGTGCCAGCAGCTTAATGTCGACTAACTCCTACGAGCAGTACTTC. Translated, it gives CASSLMSTNSYEQYF.

This chain joins TRBV10-3 and TRBJ2-7; 10 positions match TRBD2. J lost 7 bases, V lost 8 bases, and 8 bases had no gene match. Germline V gene lookup returns CDR1 ENHRY and CDR2 SYGVKD. The CDR3 totals 13 residues. The CDR3 sequence: CAIAGTSDNEQYF. The CDR3 region has the DNA TGTGCCATCGCCGGGACTAGCGACAATGAGCAGTACTTC.

The chain combines TRBV7-2 with TRBJ1-2; TRBD1 is a possible D gene (6 bases). Germline loops: CDR1 SGHTA, CDR2 FQGNSA. V was cut by 0 bases and J by 1 base, with 15 bases left in between. This CDR3 has 17 residues. The CDR3 bases are TGTGCCAGCAGCTTAGCGGGGGGGGGCCCGTTTAACTATGGCTACACCTTC. As protein: CASSLAGGGPFNYGYTF. Full variable domain (rest looked up from reference TRBV7-2 and TRBJ1-2): GAGVSQSPSNKVTEKGKDVELRCDPISGHTALYWYRQSLGQGLEFLIYFQGNSAPDKSGLPSDRFSAERTGGSVSTLTIQRTQQEDSAVYLCASSLAGGGPFNYGYTFGSGTRLTVV.

This clonotype has just one count. The rearrangement links TRBV2 to TRBJ1-4; D unresolved. Trimming took off 0 bases at V and 10 bases at J, with 21 bases between the two ends. The CDR3 runs to 17 residues. Germline loops: CDR1 SNHLY, CDR2 FYNNEI. The CDR3 DNA reads TGTGCCAGCAGTGAAGCTGCAGGTGCAAGCGGGAGTGGAAAACTGTTTTTT. Its translation: CASSEAAGASGSGKLFF.

This clonotype was detected many times. The chain joins TRBV7-2 to TRBJ2-5; 11 bases are a match to TRBD1. The CDR3 consists of 17 residues. CDR1 is SGHTA and CDR2 is FQGNSA in the germline V gene. V shed 1 base, J shed 5 bases, and the junction held 9 bases outside the gene matches. This CDR3 reads CASSLVYRTGGGETQYF. Here the CDR3 DNA reads TGTGCCAGCAGCTTAGTTTACCGGACAGGGGGCGGGGAGACCCAGTACTTC. Complete variable domain (other parts from reference TRBV7-2 and TRBJ2-5): GAGVSQSPSNKVTEKGKDVELRCDPISGHTALYWYRQSLGQGLEFLIYFQGNSAPDKSGLPSDRFSAERTGGSVSTLTIQRTQQEDSAVYLCASSLVYRTGGGETQYFGPGTRLLVL.

This sequence joins TRBV20-1 and TRBJ2-5, with unresolved D. V lost 1 base, J lost 9 bases, and 9 bases lay in between. The germline CDR1 and CDR2 sequences are DFQATT and SNEGSKA (reference sequence). The CDR3 sequence is 11 residues long. The CDR3: CSARGAQPQYF. The DNA of the CDR3 is TGCAGTGCTAGAGGGGCTCAGCCCCAGTACTTC.

J is TRBJ1-1 and V is TRBV2; D ambiguous. Trimming cost V 0 bases and J 4 bases, with 21 bases left between them. The CDR3 runs to 18 residues. Germline V gene data show CDR1 as SNHLY and CDR2 as FYNNEI. CDR3 protein: CASSEALGFWREGTEAFF. The CDR3 coding sequence is TGTGCCAGCAGTGAAGCGCTTGGGTTTTGGAGGGAGGGCACTGAAGCTTTCTTT.

The chain is built from TRBV30 and TRBJ1-2; 8 nucleotides align to TRBD1. The V segment lost 7 bases and the J segment 3 bases; nucleotides outside the gene matches: 16. The CDR3 length is 16 residues. Germline CDR1 GTSNPN, CDR2 SVGIG (reference sequence). CDR3 sequence: CASTGQGKGGDYGYTF. The CDR3, as DNA: TGTGCCTCGACCGGACAGGGTAAGGGAGGTGACTATGGCTACACCTTC.

This clonotype was seen a few times. One end of the junction is discordant with germline, which a read error may explain. This chain connects TRBV5-4 to TRBJ1-5; D not resolved. This CDR3 spans 13 amino acids. The germline V gene encodes CDR1 SGHNT and CDR2 YYREEE (reference sequence). This chain's CDR3 is CASSPGFNRPQHF. Here the CDR3 DNA reads TGTGCCAGCAGCCCGGGATTTAATCGGCCCCAGCATTTT.

The chain couples TRBV20-1 to TRBJ1-1; D is possibly TRBD1 (5 bases). Between the trimmed V and J ends, which lost 5 bases and 3 bases, there was a span of 19 bases. Looked up from germline, CDR1 is DFQATT and CDR2 is SNEGSKA (reference sequence). The CDR3 has 15 amino acids. The CDR3 DNA is TGCAGTGCTCCGAAGGACGGGGGTCGGGACACTGAAGCTTTCTTT. It yields the protein CSAPKDGGRDTEAFF.

V usage is TRBV7-8 and J usage is TRBJ2-3; possible D gene TRBD2, 5 bases. Trimming stripped 1 base from V and 2 bases from J, with 13 bases between. The CDR3 covers 16 residues. Germline V gene sequence: CDR1 SGHVS, CDR2 FQNEAQ. CDR3 residues: CASSLVAQRYTDTQYF. The CDR3 region has the DNA TGTGCCAGCAGCTTAGTAGCCCAGCGGTACACAGATACGCAGTATTTT.

This clonotype was detected ten times or more. The V gene is TRBV19, the J gene TRBJ1-5, with D perhaps matching TRBD1 (5 bases). Germline V gene sequence: CDR1 LNHDA, CDR2 SQIVND (reference sequence). Trimming pared 9 bases from V and 3 bases from J, leaving 12 bases between. This CDR3 has 13 amino acids. Written as DNA, the CDR3 is TGTGCCAGCAGCTCGGGACCCAATCAGCCCCAGCATTTT. This sequence encodes CASSSGPNQPQHF.

This clonotype occurred many times. The chain employs TRBV12-3 or TRBV12-4 and TRBJ2-7; unclear D gene. Trimming cost V 3 bases and J 4 bases, with 16 bases left between them. The CDR3 has 15 residues. CDR3 nucleotides: TGTGCCAGCAGTTTTTTCCTTGGCAGATTTTACGAGCAGTACTTC. Translating gives CASSFFLGRFYEQYF.

This clonotype was observed many times. The J gene is TRBJ1-1, the V gene TRBV29-1; the D is unclear. CDR3 size: 16 residues. Trimming took 3 bases from V and 1 from J, leaving 18 bases between them. CDR1 and CDR2 from the germline V gene are SQVTM and ANQGSEA. The CDR3 coding sequence is TGCAGCGTTGATCCCCCTCCAAAAAGAAGGAACACTGAAGCTTTCTTT. It codes for CSVDPPPKRRNTEAFF.

This clonotype was recorded a few times. The gene calls are TRBV7-2 and TRBJ2-7; 7 bases match TRBD2. The CDR3 runs to 17 residues. The V and J ends lost 3 bases and 1 base, in that order; junction bases with no gene match: 12. Germline V gene data show CDR1 as SGHTA and CDR2 as FQGNSA. CDR3 sequence: CASSFDFLGGDSYEQYF. Here the CDR3 DNA reads TGTGCCAGCAGCTTCGACTTTTTGGGGGGGGATTCCTACGAGCAGTACTTC.

A few counts support this clonotype. The rearrangement joins TRBV7-9 to TRBJ2-5, with 9 bases fitting TRBD2. This CDR3 has 15 residues. Germline trimming cut 3 bases from V and 2 bases from J; bases unmatched to any gene: 4. Germline V gene data show CDR1 as SEHNR and CDR2 as FQNEAQ (reference sequence). The CDR3, as DNA: TGTGCCAGCAGCTTCGGGACTAGCAGGCAAGAGACCCAGTACTTC. This codes for CASSFGTSRQETQYF.

The chain links TRBV12-3 or TRBV12-4 to TRBJ2-5; 7 nucleotides line up with TRBD2. J lost 5 bases, V lost 5 bases, and 11 bases had no gene match. This CDR3 has 15 residues. CDR3 protein: CASSEAGYTGETQYF. The CDR3 DNA reads as TGTGCCAGCAGTGAAGCGGGGTATACGGGCGAGACCCAGTACTTC.

Many counts were recorded for this clonotype. The chain is built from TRBV7-2 and TRBJ2-7; D is perhaps TRBD1 (5 bases). The CDR3 sequence is 15 residues long. Germline-derived CDR1 and CDR2 are SGHTA and FQGNSA. V lost 5 bases to trimming and J lost 2 bases, with 16 bases between them. Here the CDR3 reads CASSTHRIPTYEQYF. As DNA, the CDR3 is TGTGCCAGCAGCACCCACAGGATACCTACCTACGAGCAGTACTTC.